The entry that follows covers one T cell receptor beta chain sequence. Produced via immunoSEQ multiplex PCR; TCRdb's table is partial and in-frame only. The sample carries roughly 60,000 clones, about 86% recorded once. These data originate in a study of T cells in tuberculosis. Cells were sorted from thawed PBMC rested overnight and stained with GMM-loaded CD1B tetramer, viability dye and anti-CD3. The CD1B tetramers carried C32 glucose monomycolate purified from Rhodococcus equi. PBMC for tetramer sorting were first depleted of CD14-expressing monocytes. Approximately 94,000 tetramer-negative cells were sorted from each donor. The CDR3 contains 13 residues. The germline gives CDR1 MRHNA, CDR2 SNTAGT. With 6 bases removed from V and 1 base from J, the gap between germline ends came to 9 bases.

The clonotype was recovered from an adult woman with latent tuberculosis. This rearrangement joins TRBV6-4 to TRBJ1-1; possible D gene TRBD1, 5 bases. Sequencing was carried out using CD1b-GMM tetramer-negative cells sorted from PBMCs. CDR3 DNA: TGTGCCAGCAGACAGGTCCCGAACACTGAAGCTTTCTTT. Protein sequence: CASRQVPNTEAFF.